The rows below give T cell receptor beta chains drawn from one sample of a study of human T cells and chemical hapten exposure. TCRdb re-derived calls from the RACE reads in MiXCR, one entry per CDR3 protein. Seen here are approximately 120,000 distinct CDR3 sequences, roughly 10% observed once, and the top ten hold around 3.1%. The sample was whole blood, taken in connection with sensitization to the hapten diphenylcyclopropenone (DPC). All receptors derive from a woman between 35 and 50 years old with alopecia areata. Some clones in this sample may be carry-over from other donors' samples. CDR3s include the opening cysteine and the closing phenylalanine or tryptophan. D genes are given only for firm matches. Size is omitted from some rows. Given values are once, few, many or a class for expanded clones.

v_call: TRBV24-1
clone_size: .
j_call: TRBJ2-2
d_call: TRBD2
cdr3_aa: CATSDFGQRGGLNTGELFF
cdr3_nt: TGTGCCACCAGTGATTTCGGGCAGCGGGGGGGCCTGAACACCGGGGAGCTGTTTTTT

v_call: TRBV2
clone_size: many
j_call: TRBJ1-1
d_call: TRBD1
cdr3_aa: CASSRDSPEAFF
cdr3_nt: TGTGCCAGCAGTAGGGACAGTCCTGAAGCTTTCTTT

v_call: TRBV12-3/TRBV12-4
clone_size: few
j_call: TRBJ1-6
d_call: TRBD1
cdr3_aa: CASSWTGKGRGALHF
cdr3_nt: TGTGCCAGCAGTTGGACAGGGAAGGGCCGGGGGGCCCTCCACTTT

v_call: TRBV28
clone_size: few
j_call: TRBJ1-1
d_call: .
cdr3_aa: CASSRGVAGNTEAFF
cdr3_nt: TGTGCCAGCAGTCGCGGGGTGGCCGGGAACACTGAAGCTTTCTTT

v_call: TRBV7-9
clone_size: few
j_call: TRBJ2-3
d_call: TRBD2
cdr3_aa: CASSLSGGVTDTQYF
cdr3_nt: TGTGCCAGCAGCTTAAGCGGGGGGGTCACAGATACGCAGTATTTT

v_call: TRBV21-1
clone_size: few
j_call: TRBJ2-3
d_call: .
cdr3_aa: CASSKGEDRGMGDTQYF
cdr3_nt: TGTGCCAGCAGCAAAGGAGAAGACAGGGGCATGGGAGATACGCAGTATTTT

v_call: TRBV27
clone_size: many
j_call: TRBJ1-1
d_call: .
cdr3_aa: CASSLYDRNTEAFF
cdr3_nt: TGTGCCAGCAGTTTGTATGACAGGAACACTGAAGCTTTCTTT

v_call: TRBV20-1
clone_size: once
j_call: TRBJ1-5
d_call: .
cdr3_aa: CSARTPNQPQHF
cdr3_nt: TGCAGTGCTAGGACACCGAATCAGCCCCAGCATTTT

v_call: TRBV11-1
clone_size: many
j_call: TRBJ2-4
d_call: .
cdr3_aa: CASSLKAANIQYF
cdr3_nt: TGTGCCAGCAGCTTAAAGGCAGCTAACATTCAGTACTTC

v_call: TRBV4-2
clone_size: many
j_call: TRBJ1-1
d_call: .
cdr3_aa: CASSQEAGLIYDVEAFF
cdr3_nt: TGTGCCAGCAGCCAAGAGGCAGGGCTAATCTATGATGTTGAAGCTTTCTTT

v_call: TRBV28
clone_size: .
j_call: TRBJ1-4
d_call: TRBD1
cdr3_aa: CASSFYRGFNEKLFF
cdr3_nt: TGTGCCAGCAGTTTTTACAGGGGCTTTAATGAAAAACTGTTTTTT

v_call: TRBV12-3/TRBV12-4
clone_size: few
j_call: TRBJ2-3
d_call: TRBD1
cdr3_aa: CASRGQGAVTDTQYF
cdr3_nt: TGTGCCAGCAGGGGACAGGGGGCGGTCACAGATACGCAGTATTTT

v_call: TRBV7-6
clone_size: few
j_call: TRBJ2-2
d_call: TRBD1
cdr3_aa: CASSLGQGPLTGELFF
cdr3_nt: TGTGCCAGCAGCTTAGGACAGGGCCCCCTCACCGGGGAGCTGTTTTTT

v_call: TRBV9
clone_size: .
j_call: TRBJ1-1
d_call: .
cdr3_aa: CASSVGAAGTEAFF
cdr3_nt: TGTGCCAGCAGCGTCGGGGCCGCGGGCACTGAAGCTTTCTTT

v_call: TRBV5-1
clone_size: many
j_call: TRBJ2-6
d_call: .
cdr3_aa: CASSLGEPGANVLTF
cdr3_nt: TGCGCCAGCAGCTTGGGGGAACCTGGGGCCAACGTCCTGACTTTC

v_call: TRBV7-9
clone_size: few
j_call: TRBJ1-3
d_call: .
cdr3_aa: CASSLSPQITGNTIYF
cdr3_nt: TGTGCCAGCAGCTTAAGTCCCCAGATAACTGGAAACACCATATATTTT

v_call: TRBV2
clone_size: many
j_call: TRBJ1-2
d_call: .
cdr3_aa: CASSEAWGYGYTF
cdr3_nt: TGTGCCAGCAGTGAAGCATGGGGCTATGGCTACACCTTC

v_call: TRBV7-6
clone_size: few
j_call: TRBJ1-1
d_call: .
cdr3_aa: CASSSNWGNTEAFF
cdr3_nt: TGTGCCAGCAGCTCCAATTGGGGGAACACTGAAGCTTTCTTT

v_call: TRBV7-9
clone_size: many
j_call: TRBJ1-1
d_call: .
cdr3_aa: CASSFTGTNTEAFF
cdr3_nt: TGTGCCAGCAGCTTTACCGGAACGAACACTGAAGCTTTCTTT

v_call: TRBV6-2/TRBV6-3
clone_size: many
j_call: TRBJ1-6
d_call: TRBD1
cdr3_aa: CASSGTGASPLHF
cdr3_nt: TGTGCCAGCAGTGGGACAGGGGCATCACCCCTCCACTTT

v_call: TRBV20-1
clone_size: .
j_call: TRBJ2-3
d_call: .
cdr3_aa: CSARGRTSTDTQYF
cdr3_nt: TGCAGTGCTAGAGGCCGGACTAGCACAGATACGCAGTATTTT

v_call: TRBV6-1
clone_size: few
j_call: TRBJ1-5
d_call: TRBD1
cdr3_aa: CASSAPTGRRDQPQHF
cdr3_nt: TGTGCCAGCAGTGCCCCGACAGGGCGTCGGGATCAGCCCCAGCATTTT

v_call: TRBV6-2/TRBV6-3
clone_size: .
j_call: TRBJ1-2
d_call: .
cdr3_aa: CASSEMGASRHGYTF
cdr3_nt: TGTGCCAGCAGTGAAATGGGGGCCTCCAGGCATGGCTACACCTTC

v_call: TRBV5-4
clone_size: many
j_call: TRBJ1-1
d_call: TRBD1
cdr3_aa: CASSLAQGVMNTEAFF
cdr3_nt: TGTGCCAGCAGCTTGGCCCAGGGGGTCATGAACACTGAAGCTTTCTTT

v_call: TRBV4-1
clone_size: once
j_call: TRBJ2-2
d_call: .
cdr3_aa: CASSQEGATLLNTGELFF
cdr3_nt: TGCGCCAGCAGCCAAGAAGGGGCGACCCTGTTGAACACCGGGGAGCTGTTTTTT

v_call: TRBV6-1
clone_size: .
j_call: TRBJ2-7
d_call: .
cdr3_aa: CASSEPRRAGYEQYF
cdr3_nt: TGTGCCAGCAGTGAACCGAGACGAGCGGGCTACGAGCAGTACTTC

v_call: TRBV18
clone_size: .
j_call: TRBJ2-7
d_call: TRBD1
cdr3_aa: CASSPRRQGTYEQYF
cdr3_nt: TGTGCCAGCTCACCAAGGAGACAGGGAACCTACGAGCAGTACTTC

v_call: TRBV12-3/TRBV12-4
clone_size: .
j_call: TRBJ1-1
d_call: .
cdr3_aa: CASTRGQSNTEAFF
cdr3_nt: TGTGCCAGCACCCGAGGACAGTCGAACACTGAAGCTTTCTTT

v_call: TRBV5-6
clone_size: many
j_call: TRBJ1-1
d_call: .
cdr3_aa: CASSLGNPAEAFF
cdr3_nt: TGTGCCAGCAGCTTGGGAAATCCGGCTGAAGCTTTCTTT

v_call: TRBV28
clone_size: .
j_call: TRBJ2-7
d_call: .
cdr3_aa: CASRTPGFTYEQYF
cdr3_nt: TGTGCCAGCAGGACCCCCGGGTTCACCTACGAGCAGTACTTC

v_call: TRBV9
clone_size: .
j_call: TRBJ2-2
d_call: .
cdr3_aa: CASSVDLGGELFF
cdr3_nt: TGTGCCAGCAGCGTAGACTTAGGCGGGGAGCTGTTTTTT

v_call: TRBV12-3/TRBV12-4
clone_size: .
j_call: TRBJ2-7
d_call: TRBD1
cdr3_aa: CASSPDRARLPEQYF
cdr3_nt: TGTGCCAGCAGTCCAGACAGGGCCCGCTTGCCCGAGCAGTACTTC

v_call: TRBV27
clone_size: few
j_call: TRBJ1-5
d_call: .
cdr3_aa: CASLRGPRNQPQHF
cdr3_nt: TGTGCCAGCCTGCGGGGGCCGCGCAATCAGCCCCAGCATTTT

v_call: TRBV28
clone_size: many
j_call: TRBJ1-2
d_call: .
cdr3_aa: CASSLLFNYGYTF
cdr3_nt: TGTGCCAGCAGTTTGCTGTTTAACTATGGCTACACCTTC

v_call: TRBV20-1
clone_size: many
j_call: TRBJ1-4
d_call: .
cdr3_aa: CSARATVTNEKLFF
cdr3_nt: TGCAGTGCTAGAGCGACAGTCACTAATGAAAAACTGTTTTTT

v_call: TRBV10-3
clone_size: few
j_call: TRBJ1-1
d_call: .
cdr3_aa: CAISESSRLNTEAFF
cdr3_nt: TGTGCCATCAGTGAGTCGTCTCGGCTGAACACTGAAGCTTTCTTT

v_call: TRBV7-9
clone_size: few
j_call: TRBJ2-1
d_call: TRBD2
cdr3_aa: CASSLSGVQFF
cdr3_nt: TGTGCCAGCAGCTTAAGCGGGGTCCAGTTCTTC

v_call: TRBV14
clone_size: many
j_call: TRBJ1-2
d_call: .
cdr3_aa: CASSQDIPANYGYTF
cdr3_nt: TGTGCCAGCAGCCAAGATATCCCGGCTAACTATGGCTACACCTTC

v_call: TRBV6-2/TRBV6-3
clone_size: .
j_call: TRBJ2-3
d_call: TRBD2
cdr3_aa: CASSPPERGWTTDTQYF
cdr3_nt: TGTGCCAGCAGTCCCCCCGAGCGGGGGTGGACTACAGATACGCAGTATTTT

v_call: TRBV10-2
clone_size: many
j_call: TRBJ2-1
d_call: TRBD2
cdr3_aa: CASTLSGRGGMQFF
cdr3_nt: TGCGCCAGCACTCTTAGCGGGAGGGGGGGAATGCAGTTCTTC

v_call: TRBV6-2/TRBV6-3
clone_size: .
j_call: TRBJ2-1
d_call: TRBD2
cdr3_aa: CASSFFGGAGYNEQFF
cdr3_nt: TGTGCCAGCAGTTTCTTCGGGGGGGCCGGCTACAATGAGCAGTTCTTC

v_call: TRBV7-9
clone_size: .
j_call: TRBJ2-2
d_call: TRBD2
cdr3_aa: CASEGLAQTGELFF
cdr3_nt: TGTGCCAGCGAGGGACTAGCGCAAACCGGGGAGCTGTTTTTT

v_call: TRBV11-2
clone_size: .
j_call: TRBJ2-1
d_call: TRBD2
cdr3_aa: CASSPRGRLAGPYNEQFF
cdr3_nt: TGTGCCAGCAGCCCTCGCGGTCGGCTAGCGGGTCCCTACAATGAGCAGTTCTTC

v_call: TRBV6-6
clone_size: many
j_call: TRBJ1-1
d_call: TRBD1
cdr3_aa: CATTTGRTEAFF
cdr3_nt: TGTGCCACAACGACAGGGCGAACTGAAGCTTTCTTT

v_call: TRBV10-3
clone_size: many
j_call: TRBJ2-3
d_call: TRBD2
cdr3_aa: CAISPAGGPADTQYF
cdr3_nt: TGTGCCATCAGTCCGGCGGGGGGGCCTGCAGATACGCAGTATTTT

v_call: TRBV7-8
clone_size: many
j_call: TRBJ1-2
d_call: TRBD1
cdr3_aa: CASSPHRDRSYGYTF
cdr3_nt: TGTGCCAGCAGCCCCCACCGGGACAGGAGCTATGGCTACACCTTC

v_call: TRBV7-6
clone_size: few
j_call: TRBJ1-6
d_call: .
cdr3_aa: CASSFRWGDNSPLHF
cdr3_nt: TGTGCCAGCAGCTTCCGATGGGGTGATAATTCACCCCTCCACTTT

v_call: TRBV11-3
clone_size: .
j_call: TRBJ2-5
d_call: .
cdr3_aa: CASSKGGLYQETQYF
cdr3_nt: TGTGCCAGCAGCAAAGGGGGACTCTACCAAGAGACCCAGTACTTC

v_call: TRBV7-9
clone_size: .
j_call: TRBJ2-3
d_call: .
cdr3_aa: CASSFWVRADTQYF
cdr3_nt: TGTGCCAGCAGCTTCTGGGTTCGGGCAGATACGCAGTATTTT

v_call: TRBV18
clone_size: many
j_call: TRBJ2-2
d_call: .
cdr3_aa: CASSPYRPEIGTGELFF
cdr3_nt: TGTGCCAGCTCACCCTACAGGCCCGAGATTGGCACCGGGGAGCTGTTTTTT

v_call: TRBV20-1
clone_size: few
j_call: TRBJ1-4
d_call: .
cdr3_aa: CSARDRPATNEKLFF
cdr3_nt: TGCAGTGCTCGGGACCGACCAGCAACTAATGAAAAACTGTTTTTT